The clone carrying this T cell receptor (beta chain) has a single count. Its antigen is not known. These data are taken from a study of T cell responses to AZD1222 COVID-19 vaccine. Study-wide context: Researchers grouped second doses given at about 4 or about 12 weeks into one pool. Points from the study as a whole: Scientists sampled the repertoires only once the peak T cell response had passed. Unmutated variant regions reportedly attract nearly half of all spike-specific TCRs.

The method was immunoSEQ multiplex PCR; TCRdb's version includes in-frame clones alone and lacks a portion of them. The table includes around 100,000 clones, over 90% detected once. From germline, CDR1 is MNHEY and CDR2 SMNVEV (reference sequence). The V and J ends lost 6 bases and 8 bases, in that order; junction bases with no gene match: 6. The length of the CDR3 is 13 residues. The V gene is TRBV27, the J gene TRBJ2-4; 8 nucleotides match TRBD2. The specimen was peripheral blood, collected on day 0 of AZD1222 vaccination. The sequence derives from an adult in good health. The CDR3 here is CASRGTSEYIQYF. The CDR3, as DNA: TGTGCCAGCAGGGGGACTAGTGAGTACATTCAGTACTTC.